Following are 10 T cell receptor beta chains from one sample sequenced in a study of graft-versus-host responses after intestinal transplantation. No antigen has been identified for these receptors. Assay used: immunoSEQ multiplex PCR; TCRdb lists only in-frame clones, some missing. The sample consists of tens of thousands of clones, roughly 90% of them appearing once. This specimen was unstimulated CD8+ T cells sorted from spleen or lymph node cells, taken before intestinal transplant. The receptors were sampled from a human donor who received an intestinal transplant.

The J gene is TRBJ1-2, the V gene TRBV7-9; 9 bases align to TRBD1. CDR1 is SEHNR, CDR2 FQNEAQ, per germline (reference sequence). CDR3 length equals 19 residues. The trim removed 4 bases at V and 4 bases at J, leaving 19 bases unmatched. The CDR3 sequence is CASSSRLYRDREGVYGYTF. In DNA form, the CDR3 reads TGTGCCAGCAGCTCCCGATTATATCGGGACAGGGAGGGTGTCTATGGCTACACCTTC.

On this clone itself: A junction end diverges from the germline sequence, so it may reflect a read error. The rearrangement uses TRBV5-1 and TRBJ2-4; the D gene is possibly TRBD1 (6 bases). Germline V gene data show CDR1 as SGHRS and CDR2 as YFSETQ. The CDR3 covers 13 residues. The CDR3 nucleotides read TGCGCCAGCAGTTTGGACAGTATTAACATTCAGTACTTC. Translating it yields CASSLDSINIQYF.

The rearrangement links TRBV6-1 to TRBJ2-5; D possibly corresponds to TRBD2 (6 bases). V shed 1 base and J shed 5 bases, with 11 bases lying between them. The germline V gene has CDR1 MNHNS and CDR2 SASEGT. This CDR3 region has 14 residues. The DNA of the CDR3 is TGTGCCAGCAGTGAAGGGGGGGATGTGGAGACCCAGTACTTC. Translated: CASSEGGDVETQYF.

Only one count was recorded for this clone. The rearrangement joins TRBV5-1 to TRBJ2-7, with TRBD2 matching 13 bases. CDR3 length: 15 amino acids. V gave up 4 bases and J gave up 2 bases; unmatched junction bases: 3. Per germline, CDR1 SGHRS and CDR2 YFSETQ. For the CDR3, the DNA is TGCGCCAGCAGCATAGGGACTAGCGGGACCTACGAGCAGTACTTC. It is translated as CASSIGTSGTYEQYF.

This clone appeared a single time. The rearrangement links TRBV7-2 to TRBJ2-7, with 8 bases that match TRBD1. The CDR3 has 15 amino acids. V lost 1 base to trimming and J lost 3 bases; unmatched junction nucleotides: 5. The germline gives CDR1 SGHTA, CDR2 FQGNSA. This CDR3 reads CASSLVGQERYEQYF. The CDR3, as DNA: TGTGCCAGCAGCTTAGTGGGACAGGAGCGCTACGAGCAGTACTTC.

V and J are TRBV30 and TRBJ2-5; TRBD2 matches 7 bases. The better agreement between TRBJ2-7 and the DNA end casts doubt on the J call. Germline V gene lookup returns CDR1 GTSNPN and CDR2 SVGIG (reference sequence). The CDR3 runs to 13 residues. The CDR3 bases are TGTGCCTGGTCCCGGGGGGATAGTAGCGAGCAGTACTTC. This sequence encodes CAWSRGDSSEQYF.

The CDR3 protein is CASSLQGAYEQYF. The CDR3 bases are TGTGCCAGCAGCTTACAGGGGGCCTACGAGCAGTACTTC. The J gene is TRBJ2-7, the V gene TRBV6-1; 8 bases are a match to TRBD1. Germline CDR1 MNHNS, CDR2 SASEGT. This CDR3 spans 13 amino acids. J lost 2 bases, V lost 6 bases, and 3 bases had no gene match.

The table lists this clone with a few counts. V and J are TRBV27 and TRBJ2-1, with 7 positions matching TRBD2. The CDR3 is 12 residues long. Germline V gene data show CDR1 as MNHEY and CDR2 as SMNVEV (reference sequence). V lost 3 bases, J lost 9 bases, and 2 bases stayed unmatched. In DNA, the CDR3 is TGTGCCAGCAGTTTTGCGGGAGCTGAGCAGTTCTTC. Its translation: CASSFAGAEQFF.

This CDR3 is CASSWVTSGGTDTQYF. DNA for the CDR3: TGCGCCAGCAGCTGGGTGACTAGCGGCGGCACAGATACGCAGTATTTT. The chain employs TRBV5-1 and TRBJ2-3; the match to TRBD2 covers 9 bases. The germline V gene encodes CDR1 SGHRS and CDR2 YFSETQ. This CDR3 is 16 amino acids long. With V trimmed by 3 bases and J by 1 base, 6 bases remained unmatched. The entire variable domain, with the rest obtained from reference TRBV5-1 and TRBJ2-3, is as follows: KAGVTQTPRYLIKTRGQQVTLSCSPISGHRSVSWYQQTPGQGLQFLFEYFSETQRNKGNFPGRFSGRQFSNSRSEMNVSTLELGDSALYLCASSWVTSGGTDTQYFGPGTRLTVL.

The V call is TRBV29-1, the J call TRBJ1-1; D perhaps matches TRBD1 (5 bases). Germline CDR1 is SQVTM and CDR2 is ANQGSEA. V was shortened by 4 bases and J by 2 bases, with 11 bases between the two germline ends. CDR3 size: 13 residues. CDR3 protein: CSVVGRANTEAFF. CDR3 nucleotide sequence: TGCAGCGTTGTTGGCAGGGCCAACACTGAAGCTTTCTTT.